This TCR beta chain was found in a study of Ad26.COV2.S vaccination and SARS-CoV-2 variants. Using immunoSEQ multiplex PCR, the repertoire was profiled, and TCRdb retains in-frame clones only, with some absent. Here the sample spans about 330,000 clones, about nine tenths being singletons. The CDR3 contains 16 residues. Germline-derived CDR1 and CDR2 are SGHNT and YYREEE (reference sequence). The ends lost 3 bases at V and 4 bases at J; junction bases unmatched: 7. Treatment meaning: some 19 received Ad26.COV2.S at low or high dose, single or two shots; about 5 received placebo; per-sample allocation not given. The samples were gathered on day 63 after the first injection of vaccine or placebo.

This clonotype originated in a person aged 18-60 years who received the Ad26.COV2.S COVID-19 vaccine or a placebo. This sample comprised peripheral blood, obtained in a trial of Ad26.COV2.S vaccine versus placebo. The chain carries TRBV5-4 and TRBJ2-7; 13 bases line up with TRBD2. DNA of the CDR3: TGTGCCAGCAGCTCTAGGACTAGCGGGAGTGGGTACGAGCAGTACGTC. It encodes CASSSRTSGSGYEQYV.